This TCR beta chain was observed in a study of blood T cell repertoires in COVID-19. Study at large: PBMCs, B-cell-depleted T cells, or T cells provided the cDNA or gDNA that made up the material.

CDR3 length: 12 amino acids. The germline V gene encodes CDR1 SGHAT and CDR2 FQNNGV. V gave up 7 bases and J gave up 8 bases, with 14 bases separating them. Cohort assignment relied on participant-reported clinical history. The method was immunoSEQ multiplex PCR; TCRdb's version includes in-frame clones alone and lacks a portion of them. Here the sample spans around 200,000 clones, roughly 77% being singletons. V usage is TRBV11-2 and J usage is TRBJ1-1; D is ambiguous. Sequencing was performed on PBMCs or T cells enriched from blood (not recorded which). This clonotype was obtained from a man between 35 and 55 years old who had recovered from COVID-19. The CDR3 sequence is CASNVAAGEAFF. CDR3 bases: TGTGCCAGCAACGTGGCCGCGGGGGAAGCTTTCTTT.